This is a list of T cell receptor beta chains from one sample in a study of CD8 T cells in ankylosing spondylitis. Via MiXCR, TCRdb re-called the 5' RACE reads, giving one row per CDR3 protein. The repertoire has 240,000 or so distinct CDR3 sequences, roughly 8.6% of them found once; the top ten carry about 6.8%. The sequencing sample was made of blood, either unsorted or a sorted T cell fraction (not recorded which). The receptor set was obtained from a male donor with ankylosing spondylitis or in good health (not recorded which). Both conserved end residues are part of each CDR3. The order of the fields is J gene, clone size, V gene, CDR3 protein. Not every row has a clone size; where given, it reads once, few, many or a size class.

J: TRBJ1-5; size: .; V: TRBV19; CDR3: CASSDRASQPQHF
J: TRBJ1-2; size: few; V: TRBV12-3/TRBV12-4; CDR3: CASSPAGGPRYGYTF
J: TRBJ1-5; size: once; V: TRBV6-2/TRBV6-3; CDR3: CASSYQGAAFNQPQHF
J: TRBJ2-5; size: few; V: TRBV12-3/TRBV12-4; CDR3: CASSLDLLSETQYF
J: TRBJ2-1; size: .; V: TRBV20-1; CDR3: CSASGGSGRISYNEQFF
J: TRBJ1-2; size: many; V: TRBV7-9; CDR3: CASRDTGQSYGYTF
J: TRBJ1-2; size: many; V: TRBV6-5; CDR3: CASSYSRGSYGYTF
J: TRBJ1-2; size: many; V: TRBV20-1; CDR3: CSAEDRGRIYGYTF
J: TRBJ1-5; size: .; V: TRBV19; CDR3: CASSIGPLGYQPQHF
J: TRBJ2-2; size: many; V: TRBV30; CDR3: CAWSVRGLSTGELFF
J: TRBJ2-2; size: many; V: TRBV5-1; CDR3: CASSLAVRGGANTGELFF
J: TRBJ1-1; size: few; V: TRBV7-6; CDR3: CASSPLWTGVENTEAFF
J: TRBJ2-2; size: many; V: TRBV3-1; CDR3: CASSQVRVRTGELFF
J: TRBJ2-3; size: .; V: TRBV5-8; CDR3: CARGPRDSTDTQYF
J: TRBJ2-3; size: many; V: TRBV20-1; CDR3: CSGIAGDGTDTQYF
J: TRBJ2-3; size: many; V: TRBV15; CDR3: CATSRGVRDNDLDTQYF